The source of this T cell receptor (beta chain) is a study of T-cell reconstitution after alpha-beta-depleted transplantation in children. The CDR3 is 16 amino acids. CDR1 and CDR2 from the germline V gene are KGHSH and LQKENI. The V gene lost 3 bases and the J gene lost 2 bases, with 15 bases spanning the gap. A TCRbeta library incorporating unique molecular identifiers was prepared. TCRdb re-called the PCR reads through MiXCR, storing one row per CDR3 protein. The table includes roughly 610,000 distinct CDR3 sequences, about 10% detected once. The sample in question was PBMCs from the stem cell graft donor, obtained from the stem cell graft. This TCR was recovered from a human donor who donated a stem cell graft to a child with acute myeloid leukemia. The chain couples TRBV18 to TRBJ2-3; unclear D gene. Here the CDR3 reads CASSPWAVDLTDTQYF. Written as DNA, the CDR3 is TGTGCCAGCTCACCTTGGGCGGTGGACCTCACAGATACGCAGTATTTT. Based on the CDR3 plus reference TRBV18 and TRBJ2-3, the full variable domain is NAGVMQNPRHLVRRRGQEARLRCSPMKGHSHVYWYRQLPEEGLKFMVYLQKENIIDESGMPKERFSAEFPKEGPSILRIQQVVRGDSAAYFCASSPWAVDLTDTQYFGPGTRLTVL.